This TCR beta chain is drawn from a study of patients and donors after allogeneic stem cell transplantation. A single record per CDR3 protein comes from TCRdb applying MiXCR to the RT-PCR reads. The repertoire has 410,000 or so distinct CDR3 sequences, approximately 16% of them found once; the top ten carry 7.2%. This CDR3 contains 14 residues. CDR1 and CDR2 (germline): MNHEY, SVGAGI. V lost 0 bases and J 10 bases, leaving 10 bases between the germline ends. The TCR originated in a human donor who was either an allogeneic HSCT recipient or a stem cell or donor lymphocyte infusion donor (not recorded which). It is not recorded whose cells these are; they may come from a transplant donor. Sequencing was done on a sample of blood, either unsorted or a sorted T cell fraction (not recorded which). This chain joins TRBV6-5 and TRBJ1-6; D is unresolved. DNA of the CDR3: TGTGCCAGCAGTTACTCGCCATCGGCGTCACCCCTCCACTTT. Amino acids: CASSYSPSASPLHF.